This T cell receptor (beta chain) was recorded in a study of T cell clones after liver transplantation (dated by TCRdb to the late 2010s). Background on the whole study: Samples were obtained from ITN030ST, a randomized trial in which withdrawal of immunosuppression was attempted within 2 years of liver transplantation. Tolerance was defined as complete withdrawal of immunosuppression for at least one year without a rise in liver enzymes beyond twice the upper limit of normal. The subjects received no induction therapy and were kept on standard immunosuppression until randomization at 12-24 months post-transplant. Third party-reactive TCRbeta sequences were also identified from pre-transplant MLRs to serve as an antigen-independent comparator for donor-reactive sequences. Blood samples were taken pre-transplant, pre-randomization before withdrawal, and post-randomization after full withdrawal or failed withdrawal. Donor-reactive T cell clones were identified using TCRbeta sequencing after a pre-transplant mixed lymphocyte reaction and were then followed in post-transplant blood. Of the eight recipients, a few were HCV-positive, while the remaining recipients had been transplanted for non-autoimmune, non-viral indications. The studied cohort comprised 8 liver transplant recipients, 3 classified as tolerant and 5 as non-tolerant.

High-throughput TCRbeta CDR3 sequencing of frozen genomic DNA was performed by immunoSEQ, with PCR amplification, mapping, bias correction and internal controls included. Per the source publication's procedure: Only productive rearrangements were retained, and each unique TCRbeta sequence was defined by its CDR3 nucleotide sequence together with its V and J gene. For a sequence to be called donor-reactive, it needed a frequency of at least 0.01% and at least 5-fold expansion in CFSE-low cells compared with unstimulated pre-transplant cells. To ensure at least 90% detection power, minimum frequency thresholds were set for each subject based on that subject's lowest-template unstimulated sample. Jensen-Shannon divergence between the top 1000 TCRbeta sequences post-transplant and pre-transplant was used to measure repertoire turnover. Changes in detection of donor-reactive sequences were tested with two-sided Fisher's exact tests. In its TCRdb copy, this immuneACCESS table keeps in-frame sequences only and misses some clones. Where compared with another copy, unresolved V genes explain less than half of these, and the others have no known cause. For V, J and clone size, that table is used; D and trimming come from the DNA. The sample profile shows 65,000 to 80,000 clones; less than 90% of them were found once. The ten most abundant clones make up 2.8% of the sample.

General study outcomes and caveats: Because of small, heterogeneous patient numbers and non-standardized post-transplant time points, the conclusions were only preliminary. Low numbers of available donor cells limited the measurable donor-reactive repertoire in a couple of subjects. Because allograft tissue specimens were not available, migration of donor-reactive T cells into the graft, rather than deletion, may have occurred. A significant post-transplant decrease in circulating donor-reactive CD4 TCRbeta sequences was observed in most of the 8 subjects, irrespective of tolerance or HCV status. When repertoire turnover was taken into account, detection of donor-reactive sequences was significantly reduced in 7 of 8 subjects for CD4 and in 8 of 8 subjects for CD8. Donor-reactive sequences declined more than third party-reactive ones, suggesting partial antigen-specific deletion unrelated to withdrawal success.

In the case of this clone: The target of this receptor is not known. It has no much larger one-base neighbor in the sample; base qualities were not kept.

Per the germline V gene, SGHRS is the CDR1 and YFSETQ is the CDR2. Trimming leaves V shorter by 3 bases and J shorter by 4 bases, with the junction holding 5 bases beyond the gene matches. There are 16 amino acids in the CDR3, from cysteine to phenylalanine inclusive. Kept here is only the CDR3 DNA, which spans 48 bases and is read in frame from base 1. Unstimulated PBMCs, after thawing, were stained for CD3, CD4 and CD8 and then FACS-sorted into CD3+CD4+ and CD3+CD8+ populations. Randomization to immunosuppression withdrawal applied to every one of the 8 studied subjects. The Qiagen DNeasy Blood and Tissue Kit was used to isolate genomic DNA.

This sample comprised CD4+ T cells from blood, obtained at the 22-month timepoint. The chain employs TRBV5-1 and TRBJ2-1; a stretch of 12 junction bases matches TRBD2. The receptor's source is a human patient who received a liver transplant. After a transplant, some of the T cells may come from the graft donor. CDR3 loop: CASSSMTSGGYNEQFF. The nucleotide sequence is TGCGCCAGCAGCTCGATGACTAGCGGGGGATACAATGAGCAGTTCTTC.